Shown below are 3 T cell receptor beta chains from a single sample sequenced in a study of T-cell reconstitution after alpha-beta-depleted transplantation in children. This sample's TCRbeta library carried unique molecular identifier barcodes. A single record per CDR3 protein comes from TCRdb applying MiXCR to the PCR reads. The profile covers 90,000 to 100,000 distinct CDR3 sequences, with around 22% appearing a single time and 20% to 25% taken by the ten largest. Material: PBMCs, obtained before TCRalphabeta/CD19-depleted stem cell transplant. These receptors were taken from a boy aged 2 to 9 with acute lymphoblastic leukemia, due to receive a stem cell transplant.

V and J are TRBV11-2 and TRBJ2-7; D call uncertain. Trimming took 4 bases from V and 6 from J, leaving 13 bases between them. The CDR3 covers 13 residues. The germline gives CDR1 SGHAT, CDR2 FQNNGV. CDR3 DNA sequence: TGTGCCAGCAGCTCAGGACGATACGGCGAGCAGTACTTC. It encodes CASSSGRYGEQYF.

This clonotype was detected a few times. The chain is built from TRBV20-1 and TRBJ2-1; 13 nucleotides align to TRBD2. This CDR3 contains 17 residues. V shed 0 bases, J shed 9 bases, and the junction held 11 bases outside the gene matches. Germline CDR1 and CDR2: DFQATT and SNEGSKA (reference sequence). The CDR3 here is CSARDGGRGLAGSEQFF. As DNA, the CDR3 is TGCAGTGCTAGAGATGGGGGGAGGGGACTAGCGGGATCTGAGCAGTTCTTC.

The chain employs TRBV4-3 and TRBJ2-5; D not certain. Between the trimmed V and J ends, which lost 4 bases and 3 bases, there was a span of 9 bases. Germline assignment: CDR1 LGHNA and CDR2 YSLEER. The length of the CDR3 is 13 residues. DNA for the CDR3: TGCGCCAGCAGCCCCAGGTTGAAAGAGACCCAGTACTTC. Translated: CASSPRLKETQYF.